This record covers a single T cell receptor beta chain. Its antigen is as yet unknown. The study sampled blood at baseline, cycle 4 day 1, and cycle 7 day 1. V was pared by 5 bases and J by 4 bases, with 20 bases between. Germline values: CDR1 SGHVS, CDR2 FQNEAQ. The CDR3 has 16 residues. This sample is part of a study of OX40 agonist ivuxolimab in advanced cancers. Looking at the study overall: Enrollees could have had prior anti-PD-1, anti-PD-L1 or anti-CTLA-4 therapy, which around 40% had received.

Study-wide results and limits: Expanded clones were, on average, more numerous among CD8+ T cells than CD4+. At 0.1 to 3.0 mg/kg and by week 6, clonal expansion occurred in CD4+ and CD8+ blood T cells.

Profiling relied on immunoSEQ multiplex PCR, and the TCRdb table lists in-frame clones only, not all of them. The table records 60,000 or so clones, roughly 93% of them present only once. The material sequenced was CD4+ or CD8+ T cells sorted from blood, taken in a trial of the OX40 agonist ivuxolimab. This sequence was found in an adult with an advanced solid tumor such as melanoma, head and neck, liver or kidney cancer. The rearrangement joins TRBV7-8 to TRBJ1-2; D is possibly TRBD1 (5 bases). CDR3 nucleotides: TGTGCCAGCAGCCTCGTCCCCTATGGGGGTGGCTATGGCTACACCTTC. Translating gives CASSLVPYGGGYGYTF.